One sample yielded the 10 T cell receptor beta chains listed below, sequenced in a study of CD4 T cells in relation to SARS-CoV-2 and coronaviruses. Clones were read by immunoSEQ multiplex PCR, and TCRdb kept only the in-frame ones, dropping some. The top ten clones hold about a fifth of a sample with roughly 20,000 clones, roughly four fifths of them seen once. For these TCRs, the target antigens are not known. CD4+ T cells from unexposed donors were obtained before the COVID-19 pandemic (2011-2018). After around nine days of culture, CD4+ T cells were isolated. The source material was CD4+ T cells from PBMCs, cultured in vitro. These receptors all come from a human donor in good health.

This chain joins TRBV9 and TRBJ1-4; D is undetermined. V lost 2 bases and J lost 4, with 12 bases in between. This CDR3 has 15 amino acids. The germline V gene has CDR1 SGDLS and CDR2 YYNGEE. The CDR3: CASSVGVNLNEKLFF. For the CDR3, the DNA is TGTGCCAGCAGCGTCGGCGTCAACCTTAATGAAAAACTGTTTTTT.

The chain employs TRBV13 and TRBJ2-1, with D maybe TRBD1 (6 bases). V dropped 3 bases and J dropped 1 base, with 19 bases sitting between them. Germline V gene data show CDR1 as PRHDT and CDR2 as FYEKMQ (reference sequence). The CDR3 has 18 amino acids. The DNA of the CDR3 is TGTGCCAGCAGCTTCCGTCTAATGGGGGCCGATTCCTACAATGAGCAGTTCTTC. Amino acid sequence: CASSFRLMGADSYNEQFF.

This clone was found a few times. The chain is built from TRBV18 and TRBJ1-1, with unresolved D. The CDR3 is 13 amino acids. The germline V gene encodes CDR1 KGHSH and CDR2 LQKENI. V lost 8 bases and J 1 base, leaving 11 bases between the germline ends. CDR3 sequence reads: CASTQQQNTEAFF. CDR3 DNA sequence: TGTGCCAGCACACAACAGCAGAACACTGAAGCTTTCTTT.

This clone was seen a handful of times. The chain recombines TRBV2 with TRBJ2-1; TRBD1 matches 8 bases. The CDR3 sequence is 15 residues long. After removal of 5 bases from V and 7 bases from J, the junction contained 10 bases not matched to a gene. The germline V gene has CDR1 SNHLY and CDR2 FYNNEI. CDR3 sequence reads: CASSLIRQGANEQFF. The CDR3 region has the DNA TGTGCCAGCAGTCTAATACGCCAGGGGGCGAATGAGCAGTTCTTC.

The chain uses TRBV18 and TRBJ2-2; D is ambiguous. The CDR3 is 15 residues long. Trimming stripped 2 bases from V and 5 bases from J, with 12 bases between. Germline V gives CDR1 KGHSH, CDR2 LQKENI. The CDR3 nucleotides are TGTGCCAGCTCACCAGGGCGGTGGATTACCGGGGAGCTGTTTTTT. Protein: CASSPGRWITGELFF.

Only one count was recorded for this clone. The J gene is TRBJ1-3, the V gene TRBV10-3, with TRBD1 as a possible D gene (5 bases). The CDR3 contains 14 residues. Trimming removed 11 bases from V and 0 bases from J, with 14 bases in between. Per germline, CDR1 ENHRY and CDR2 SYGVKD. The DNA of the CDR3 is TGTGCCGCGCGACAGACCAGCTCTGGAAACACCATATATTTT. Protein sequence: CAARQTSSGNTIYF.

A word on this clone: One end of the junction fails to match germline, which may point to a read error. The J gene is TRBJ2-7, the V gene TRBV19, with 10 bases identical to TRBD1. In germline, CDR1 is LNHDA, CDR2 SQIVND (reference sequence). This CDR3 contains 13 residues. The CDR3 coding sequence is TGTGCCAGTAGTATGTATGGGACAGGGGTGTGGGACTTC. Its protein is CASSMYGTGVWDF.

DNA for the CDR3: TGTGCCAGTAGTATAGACTTGGACGGGTACAATGAGCAGTTCTTC. This encodes CASSIDLDGYNEQFF. V and J are TRBV19 and TRBJ2-1; D ambiguous. The CDR3 extends over 15 amino acids. Looked up from germline, CDR1 is LNHDA and CDR2 is SQIVND (reference sequence). Trimming took off 0 bases at V and 4 bases at J, with 10 bases between the two ends.

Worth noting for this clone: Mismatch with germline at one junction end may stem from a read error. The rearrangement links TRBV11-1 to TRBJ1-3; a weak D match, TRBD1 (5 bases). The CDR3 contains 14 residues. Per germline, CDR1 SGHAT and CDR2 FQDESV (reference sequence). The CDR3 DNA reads TGTGCCAGCAGCTCCGGGGGTTATGGAAACACCATACATTTT. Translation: CASSSGGYGNTIHF.

CDR3 residues: CASSLVPSGRANEQFF. DNA of the CDR3: TGTGCCAGCAGCTTAGTACCTAGCGGGAGGGCTAATGAGCAGTTCTTC. The chain links TRBV7-8 to TRBJ2-1; 12 bases are shared with TRBD2. V trimming: 1 base; J trimming: 7 bases; junction bases outside the gene matches: 5. CDR1 is SGHVS and CDR2 is FQNEAQ in the germline V gene. The CDR3 consists of 16 residues.